One sample yielded the 14 T cell receptor beta chains listed below, sequenced in a study of CD8 T cells in Susac syndrome. Random hexamers served to reverse transcribe roughly 0.45 to 1 ug RNA. TCRdb passed the immunoSEQ multiplex PCR reads through MiXCR, listing each CDR3 protein once. Here the sample spans about 240,000 distinct CDR3 sequences, less than 96% being singletons. The sequenced sample consisted of CD4+ T cells from PBMCs. The receptors were gathered from a human donor with Susac syndrome.

The rearrangement uses TRBV7-9 and TRBJ1-2; TRBD1 matches at 7 bases. The length of the CDR3 is 15 residues. Germline CDR1 and CDR2: SEHNR and FQNEAQ (reference sequence). Germline trimming cut 5 bases from V and 3 bases from J; bases unmatched to any gene: 9. CDR3 region: CASSQRTGLDYGYTF. The CDR3 DNA is TGTGCCAGCAGCCAACGGACAGGCCTCGACTATGGCTACACCTTC.

The chain recombines TRBV10-3 with TRBJ2-3; perhaps TRBD2 as D (5 bases). The germline gives CDR1 ENHRY, CDR2 SYGVKD. The CDR3 length is 13 residues. Trimming left V 0 bases short and J 8 bases short, with 9 bases between. CDR3 protein: CAISESGEATQYF. CDR3 DNA sequence: TGTGCCATCAGTGAGTCGGGAGAGGCTACGCAGTATTTT.

Here the CDR3 reads CASSIPRGSDTQYF. CDR3 bases: TGTGCCAGCAGTATCCCTCGGGGCTCAGATACGCAGTATTTT. V is TRBV2 and J is TRBJ2-3; either TRBD1 or TRBD2 may fit D (5 bases each). The CDR3 extends over 14 amino acids. Germline V CDR1 and CDR2: SNHLY, FYNNEI. Deletions cut 5 bases from V and 4 bases from J, with 13 bases between.

V and J are TRBV27 and TRBJ2-5; D is perhaps TRBD1 (6 bases). The V and J ends lost 5 bases and 1 base respectively, with 11 bases between them. The CDR3 has 14 amino acids. Germline CDR1 is MNHEY and CDR2 is SMNVEV (reference sequence). This CDR3 is CASSHDRSQETQYF. The CDR3 DNA reads TGTGCCAGCAGTCATGACAGGAGCCAAGAGACCCAGTACTTC.

J is TRBJ1-1 and V is TRBV7-6; D not resolved. Per germline, CDR1 SGHVS and CDR2 FNYEAQ. The CDR3 is made up of 12 amino acids. The germline V and J ends were trimmed by 1 base and 6 bases, with 6 bases remaining between them. CDR3 amino acids: CASSLGEAEAFF. CDR3 sequence (DNA): TGTGCCAGCAGCTTAGGTGAGGCTGAAGCTTTCTTT.

The chain couples TRBV28 to TRBJ2-6, with D possibly TRBD1 on 5 matching bases. The ends were cut back, 8 bases at V and 6 bases at J, with 11 bases in the middle. This CDR3 is built from 13 residues. CDR1 is MDHEN and CDR2 is SYDVKM in the germline V gene. This CDR3 is CASRSREANVLTF. In DNA form, the CDR3 reads TGTGCCAGCCGATCCAGGGAGGCCAACGTCCTGACTTTC.

The rearrangement uses TRBV9 and TRBJ2-3; D may be TRBD1 or TRBD2 (6 bases each). The CDR3 totals 17 residues. V lost 0 bases and J lost 4, with 18 bases in between. From germline, CDR1 is SGDLS and CDR2 YYNGEE. CDR3 nucleotides: TGTGCCAGCAGCGTAGCTACGGGGGACAAGGGCCCAGATACGCAGTATTTT. Translation gives CASSVATGDKGPDTQYF.

The sample holds one count of this clonotype. CDR3: CASSESVTEAFF. The CDR3 bases are TGTGCCAGCAGTGAATCCGTGACCGAAGCTTTCTTT. This rearrangement joins TRBV25-1 to TRBJ1-1; D is uncertain. This CDR3 has 12 residues. Germline CDR1 MGHDK, CDR2 SYGVNS. V shed 1 base and J shed 8 bases, with 8 bases lying between them.

The chain recombines TRBV9 with TRBJ2-5; no firm D call. The length of the CDR3 is 14 residues. V shed 2 bases and J shed 1 base, with 9 bases lying between them. Germline lookup yields CDR1 SGDLS and CDR2 YYNGEE. Written as DNA, the CDR3 is TGTGCCAGCAGCGTTTCCCCGGGCCAAGAGACCCAGTACTTC. This encodes CASSVSPGQETQYF.

The CDR3, as DNA: TGTGCCAGCAGCTTAGGCAGCGTCCCAGAGACCCAGTACTTC. Its translation is CASSLGSVPETQYF. The gene calls are TRBV7-8 and TRBJ2-5; D not certain. The CDR3 sequence is 14 residues long. Germline CDR1 is SGHVS and CDR2 is FQNEAQ. Trimming took 1 base from V and 4 from J, leaving 10 bases between them.

The chain combines TRBV14 with TRBJ2-2, with 7 bases aligning to TRBD2. Germline values: CDR1 SGHDN, CDR2 FVKESK. The junction had 5 bases not matched to a gene; V was cut back by 1 base and J by 3 bases. The CDR3 has 16 residues. CDR3 bases: TGTGCCAGCAGCCAAGGGCGGGGGAACTACACCGGGGAGCTGTTTTTT. Its protein is CASSQGRGNYTGELFF.

The CDR3 region has the DNA TGTGCCTGGAAGAGGAGGGATTTAACTGAAGCTTTCTTT. As protein: CAWKRRDLTEAFF. This chain connects TRBV30 to TRBJ1-1; D gene unclear. This CDR3 has 13 residues. The germline V and J ends were trimmed by 4 bases and 5 bases, with 14 bases remaining between them. The V gene's germline CDR1 is GTSNPN and CDR2 SVGIG (reference sequence).

The chain links TRBV30 to TRBJ2-6; 7 positions agree with TRBD1. The CDR3 is 17 amino acids. The germline V gene encodes CDR1 GTSNPN and CDR2 SVGIG (reference sequence). The V and J ends lost 2 bases and 0 bases, in that order; junction bases with no gene match: 7. CDR3 loop: CAWSTGDDRSGANVLTF. In DNA form, the CDR3 reads TGTGCCTGGAGTACAGGGGACGACCGCTCTGGGGCCAACGTCCTGACTTTC.

The chain carries TRBV4-2 and TRBJ2-2; 10 nucleotides agree with TRBD2. The CDR3 is made up of 19 amino acids. Per germline, CDR1 LGHNA and CDR2 YNFKEQ. Trimming at V came to 3 bases and at J to 8 bases, leaving 18 bases not matched to a gene. The CDR3 loop reads CASSHGGSGRPQGTGELFF. The CDR3 bases are TGTGCCAGCAGCCATGGTGGTAGCGGGAGGCCCCAAGGCACGGGGGAGCTGTTTTTT.